This T cell receptor (beta chain) was identified in a study of early T cells in non-severe SARS-CoV-2 infection. Broader study findings: VDJdb matching skewed toward anti-spike CD8 responses, missing private and CD4 specificities.

The length of the CDR3 is 13 residues. The V end lost 5 bases, the J end lost 2 bases, and 7 bases lay between the germline ends. Via MiXCR, TCRdb re-called the 5' RACE reads, giving one row per CDR3 protein. The repertoire holds 25,000 to 35,000 distinct CDR3 sequences, with around 6.1% as singletons. In its sample, this clonotype was seen many times. Its target is unknown. The sequences come from whole blood, collected at baseline. The receptor comes from an adult who was a healthcare worker with PCR-confirmed SARS-CoV-2 infection or an uninfected control (not recorded which). The chain couples TRBV12-3 or TRBV12-4 to TRBJ1-5; D uncertain. CDR3 region: CASSPDRNQPQHF. CDR3 bases: TGTGCCAGCAGTCCGGACCGCAATCAGCCCCAGCATTTT.